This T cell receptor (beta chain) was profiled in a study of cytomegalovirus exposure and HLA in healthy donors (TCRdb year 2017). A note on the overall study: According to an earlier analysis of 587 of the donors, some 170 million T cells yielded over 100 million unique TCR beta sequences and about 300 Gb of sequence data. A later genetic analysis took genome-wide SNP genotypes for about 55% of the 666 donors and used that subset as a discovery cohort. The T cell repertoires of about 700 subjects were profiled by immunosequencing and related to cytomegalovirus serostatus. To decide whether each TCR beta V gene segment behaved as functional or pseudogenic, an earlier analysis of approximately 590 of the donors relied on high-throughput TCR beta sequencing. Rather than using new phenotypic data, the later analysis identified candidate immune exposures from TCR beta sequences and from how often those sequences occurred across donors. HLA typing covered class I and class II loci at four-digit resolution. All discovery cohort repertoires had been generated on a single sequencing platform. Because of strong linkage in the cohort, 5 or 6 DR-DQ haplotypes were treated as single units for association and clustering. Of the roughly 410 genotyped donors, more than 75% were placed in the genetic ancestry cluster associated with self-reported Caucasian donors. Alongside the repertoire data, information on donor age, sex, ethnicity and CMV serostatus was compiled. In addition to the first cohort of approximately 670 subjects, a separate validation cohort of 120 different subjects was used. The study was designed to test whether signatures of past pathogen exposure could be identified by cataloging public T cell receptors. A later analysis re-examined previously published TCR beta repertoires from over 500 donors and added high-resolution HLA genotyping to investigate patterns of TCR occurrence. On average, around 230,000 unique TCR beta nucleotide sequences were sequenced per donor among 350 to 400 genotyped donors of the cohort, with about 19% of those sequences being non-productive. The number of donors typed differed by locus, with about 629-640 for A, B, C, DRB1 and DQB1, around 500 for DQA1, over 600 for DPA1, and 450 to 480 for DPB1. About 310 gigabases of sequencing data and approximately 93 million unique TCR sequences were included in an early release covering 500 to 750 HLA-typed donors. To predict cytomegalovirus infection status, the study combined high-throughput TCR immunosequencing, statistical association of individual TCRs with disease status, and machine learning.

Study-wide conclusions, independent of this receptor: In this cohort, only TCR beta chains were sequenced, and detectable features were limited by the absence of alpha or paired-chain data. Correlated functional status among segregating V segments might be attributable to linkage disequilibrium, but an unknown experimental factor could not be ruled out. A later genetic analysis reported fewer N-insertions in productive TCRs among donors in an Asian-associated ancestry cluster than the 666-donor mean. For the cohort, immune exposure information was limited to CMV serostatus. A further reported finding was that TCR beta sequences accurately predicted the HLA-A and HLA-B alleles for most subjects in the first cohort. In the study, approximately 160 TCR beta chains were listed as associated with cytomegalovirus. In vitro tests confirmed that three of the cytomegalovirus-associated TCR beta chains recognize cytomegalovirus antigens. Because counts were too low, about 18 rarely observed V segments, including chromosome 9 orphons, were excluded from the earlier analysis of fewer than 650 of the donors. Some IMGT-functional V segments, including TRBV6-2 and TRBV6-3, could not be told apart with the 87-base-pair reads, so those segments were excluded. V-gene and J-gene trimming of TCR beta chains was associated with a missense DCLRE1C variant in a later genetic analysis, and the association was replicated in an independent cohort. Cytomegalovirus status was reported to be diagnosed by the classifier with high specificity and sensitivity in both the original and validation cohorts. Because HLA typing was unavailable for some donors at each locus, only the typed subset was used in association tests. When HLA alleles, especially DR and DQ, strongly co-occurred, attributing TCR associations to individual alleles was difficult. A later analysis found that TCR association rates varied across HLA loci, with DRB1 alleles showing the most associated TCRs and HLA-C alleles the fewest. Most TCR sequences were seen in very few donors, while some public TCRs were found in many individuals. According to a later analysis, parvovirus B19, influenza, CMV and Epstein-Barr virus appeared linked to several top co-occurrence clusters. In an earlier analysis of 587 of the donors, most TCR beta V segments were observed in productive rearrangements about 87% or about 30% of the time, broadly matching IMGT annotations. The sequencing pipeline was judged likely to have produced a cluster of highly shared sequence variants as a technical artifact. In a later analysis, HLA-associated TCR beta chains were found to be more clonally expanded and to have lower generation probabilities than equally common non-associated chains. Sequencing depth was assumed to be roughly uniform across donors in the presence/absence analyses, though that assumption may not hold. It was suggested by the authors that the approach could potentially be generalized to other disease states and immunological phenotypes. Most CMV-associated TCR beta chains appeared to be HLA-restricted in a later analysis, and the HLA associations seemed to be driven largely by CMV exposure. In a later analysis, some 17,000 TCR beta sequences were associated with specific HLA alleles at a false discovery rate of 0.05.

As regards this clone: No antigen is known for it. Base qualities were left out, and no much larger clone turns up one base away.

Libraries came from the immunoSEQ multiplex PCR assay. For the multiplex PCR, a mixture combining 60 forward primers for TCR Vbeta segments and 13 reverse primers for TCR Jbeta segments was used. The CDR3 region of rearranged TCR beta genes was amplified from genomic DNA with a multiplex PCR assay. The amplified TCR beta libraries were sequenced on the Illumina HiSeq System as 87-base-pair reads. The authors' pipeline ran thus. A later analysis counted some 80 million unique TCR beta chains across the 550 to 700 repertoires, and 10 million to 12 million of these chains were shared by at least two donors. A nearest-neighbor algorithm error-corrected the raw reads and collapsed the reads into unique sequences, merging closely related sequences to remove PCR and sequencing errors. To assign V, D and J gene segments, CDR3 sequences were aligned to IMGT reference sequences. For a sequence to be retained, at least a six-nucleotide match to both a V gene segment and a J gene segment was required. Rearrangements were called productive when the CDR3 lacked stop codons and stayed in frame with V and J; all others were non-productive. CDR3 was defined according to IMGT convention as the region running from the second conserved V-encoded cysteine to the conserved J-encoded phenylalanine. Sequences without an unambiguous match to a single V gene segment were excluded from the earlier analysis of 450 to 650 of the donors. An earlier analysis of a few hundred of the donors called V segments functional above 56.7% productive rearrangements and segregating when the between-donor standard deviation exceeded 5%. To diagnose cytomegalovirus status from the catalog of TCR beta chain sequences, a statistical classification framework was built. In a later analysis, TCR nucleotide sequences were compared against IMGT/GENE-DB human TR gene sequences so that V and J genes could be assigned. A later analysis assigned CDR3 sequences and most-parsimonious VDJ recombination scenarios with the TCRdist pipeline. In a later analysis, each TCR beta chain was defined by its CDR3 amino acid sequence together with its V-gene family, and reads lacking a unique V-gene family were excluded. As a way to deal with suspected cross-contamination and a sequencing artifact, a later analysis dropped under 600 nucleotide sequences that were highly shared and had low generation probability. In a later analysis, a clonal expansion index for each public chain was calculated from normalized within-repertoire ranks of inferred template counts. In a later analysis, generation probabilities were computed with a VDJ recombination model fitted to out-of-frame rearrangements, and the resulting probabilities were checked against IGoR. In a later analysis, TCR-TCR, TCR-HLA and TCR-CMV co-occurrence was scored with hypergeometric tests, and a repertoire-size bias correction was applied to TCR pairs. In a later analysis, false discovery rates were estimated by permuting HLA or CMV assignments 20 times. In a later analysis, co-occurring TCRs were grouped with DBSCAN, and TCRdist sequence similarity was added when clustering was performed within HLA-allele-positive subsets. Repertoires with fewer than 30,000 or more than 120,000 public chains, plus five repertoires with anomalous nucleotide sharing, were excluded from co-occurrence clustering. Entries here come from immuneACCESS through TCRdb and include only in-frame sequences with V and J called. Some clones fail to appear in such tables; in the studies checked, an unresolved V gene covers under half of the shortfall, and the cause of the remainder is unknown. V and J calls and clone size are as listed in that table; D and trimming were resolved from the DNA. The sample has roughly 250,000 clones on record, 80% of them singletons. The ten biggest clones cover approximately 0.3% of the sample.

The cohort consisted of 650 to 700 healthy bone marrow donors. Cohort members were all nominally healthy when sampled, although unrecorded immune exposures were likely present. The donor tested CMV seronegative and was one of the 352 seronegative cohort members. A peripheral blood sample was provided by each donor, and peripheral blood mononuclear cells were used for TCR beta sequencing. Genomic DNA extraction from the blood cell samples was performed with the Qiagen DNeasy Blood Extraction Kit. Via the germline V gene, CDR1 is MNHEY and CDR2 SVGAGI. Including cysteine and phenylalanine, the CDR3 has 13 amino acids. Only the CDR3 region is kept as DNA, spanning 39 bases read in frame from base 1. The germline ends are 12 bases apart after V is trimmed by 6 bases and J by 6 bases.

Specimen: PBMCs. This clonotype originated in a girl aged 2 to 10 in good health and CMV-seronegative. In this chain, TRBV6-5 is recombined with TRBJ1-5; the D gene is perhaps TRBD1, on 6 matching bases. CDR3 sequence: CASSNREGQPQHF. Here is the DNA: TGTGCCAGCAGCAACAGGGAGGGTCAGCCCCAGCATTTT.